This T cell receptor (beta chain) appears in the sequencing data of a study of shared T cell receptors in the human thymus. The method was immunoSEQ multiplex PCR; TCRdb's version includes in-frame clones alone and lacks a portion of them. The repertoire includes about 380,000 clones, 85% to 95% of them detected once, and approximately 0.02% sits in the top ten. This CDR3 is 14 amino acids long. J gave up 2 bases and V 5 bases, and 2 bases lay outside the gene matches. Germline values: CDR1 SEHNR, CDR2 FQNEAQ (reference sequence). This TCR derives from a human donor. The gene calls are TRBV7-9 and TRBJ1-4; 7 positions match TRBD1. The sequenced material came from thymocytes. CDR3 amino acids: CASSRQGTNEKLFF. The CDR3 DNA follows: TGTGCCAGCAGCAGACAGGGTACTAATGAAAAACTGTTTTTT.